This T cell receptor beta chain was obtained from a study of T cell responses to AZD1222 COVID-19 vaccine. The assay was immunoSEQ multiplex PCR, and TCRdb's table has in-frame clones only and misses some. The sample has roughly 110,000 clones, under 95% seen once; the top ten hold around 20%. In its sample, this clone was seen once. The germline CDR1 and CDR2 sequences are SGHRS and YFSETQ. This CDR3 is 16 amino acids long. V lost 2 bases, J lost 0 bases, and 8 bases stayed unmatched. This sequence was found in an adult in good health. The chain links TRBV5-1 to TRBJ2-7; 7 bases match TRBD1. The source was peripheral blood, collected on day 0 of AZD1222 vaccination. CDR3 DNA: TGCGCCAGCAGCTTTACCGGGACAGCTAGCTCCTACGAGCAGTACTTC. Protein: CASSFTGTASSYEQYF.